This T cell receptor (beta chain) was obtained from a study of cytomegalovirus exposure and HLA in healthy donors. CDR1 is KGHSH, CDR2 LQKENI, per germline. V was cut by 8 bases and J by 5 bases, with 22 bases left in between. There are 15 residues in the CDR3. A multiplex PCR was run with 60 Vbeta primers and 13 Jbeta primers. The protocol was immunoSEQ multiplex PCR, while the TCRdb copy is restricted to in-frame clones and leaves out a portion. This table has about 110,000 clones, 60% to 80% appearing once. These donors, healthy bone marrow donors, were studied. The chain couples TRBV18 to TRBJ2-7; the D is unclear. Specimen: PBMCs. The TCR originated in a female donor in good health and CMV-seronegative. CDR3 region: CASRNLGSSWDEQYF. For the CDR3, the DNA is TGTGCCAGCCGCAACTTGGGTAGCTCCTGGGACGAGCAGTACTTC.